The 30 T cell receptor beta chains given below trace back to one sample, sequenced in a study of blood T cell repertoires in COVID-19. Assay used: immunoSEQ multiplex PCR; TCRdb lists only in-frame clones, some missing. The repertoire holds hundreds of thousands of clones, under 90% seen once, with roughly 3.5% in the top ten. Sequencing was carried out using PBMCs or T cells enriched from blood (not recorded which). These receptors all come from a woman in her fifties or sixties who had recovered from COVID-19.

The genes are TRBV10-3 and TRBJ1-2, with D perhaps matching TRBD1 (5 bases). V was pared by 2 bases and J by 3 bases, with 7 bases between. This CDR3 contains 13 residues. Germline values: CDR1 ENHRY, CDR2 SYGVKD. CDR3 residues: CAISERGHYGYTF. In nucleotides, the CDR3 is TGTGCCATCAGTGAGAGGGGCCACTATGGCTACACCTTC.

This clone came up a few times. The chain is built from TRBV19 and TRBJ2-3; D is undetermined. The CDR3 is 15 residues long. From germline, CDR1 is LNHDA and CDR2 SQIVND (reference sequence). V lost 4 bases and J 2 bases, leaving 13 bases between the germline ends. For the CDR3, the DNA is TGTGCCAGTAGTACCCTGGCCACATACACAGATACGCAGTATTTT. This translates into CASSTLATYTDTQYF.

The chain uses TRBV3-1 (or the pseudogene TRBV3-2) and TRBJ1-4; possibly TRBD1 for D (5 bases). Germline-derived CDR1 and CDR2 are LGHDT and YNNKEL (reference sequence). The CDR3 runs to 17 residues. Trimming cost V 0 bases and J 8 bases, with 19 bases left between them. CDR3: CASSQDKDRGAQEKLFF. The CDR3 nucleotides read TGTGCCAGCAGCCAAGATAAAGACAGAGGCGCGCAGGAAAAACTGTTTTTT.

The J gene is TRBJ2-3, the V gene TRBV18; a weak D match, TRBD2 (7 bases). This CDR3 comprises 15 residues. V gave up 3 bases and J gave up 1 base, with 11 bases separating them. From germline, CDR1 is KGHSH and CDR2 LQKENI. This CDR3 is CASSPAGARTDTQYF. CDR3 nucleotide sequence: TGTGCCAGCTCACCGGCGGGGGCTCGCACAGATACGCAGTATTTT.

The chain joins TRBV19 to TRBJ1-2; no clear D gene. V dropped 10 bases and J dropped 5 bases, with 11 bases sitting between them. The CDR3 sequence is 11 residues long. Germline loops: CDR1 LNHDA, CDR2 SQIVND (reference sequence). The CDR3: CATAHKYGYTF. The CDR3 DNA sequence: TGTGCCACCGCACATAAATATGGCTACACCTTC.

This rearrangement joins TRBV7-6 to TRBJ2-3; a weak D match, TRBD1 (5 bases). CDR3 size: 15 residues. Trimming left V 1 base short and J 0 bases short, with 8 bases between. CDR1 is SGHVS and CDR2 is FNYEAQ in the germline V gene. Here the CDR3 reads CASSLVGPSTDTQYF. The CDR3 region has the DNA TGTGCCAGCAGCTTAGTGGGGCCGAGCACAGATACGCAGTATTTT.

V and J are TRBV4-2 and TRBJ1-2; a weak D match, TRBD1 (6 bases). Trimming removed 2 bases from V and 5 bases from J, with 15 bases in between. Germline V gene sequence: CDR1 LGHNA, CDR2 YNFKEQ. The CDR3 runs 15 residues. This chain's CDR3 is CASSQLTLGGYGYTF. CDR3 sequence (DNA): TGTGCCAGCAGCCAACTCACCCTAGGGGGATATGGCTACACCTTC.

The genes are TRBV28 and TRBJ2-1, with D perhaps TRBD2 (6 bases). Germline CDR1 is MDHEN and CDR2 is SYDVKM. The CDR3 contains 17 residues. With 4 bases removed from V and 4 bases from J, the gap between germline ends came to 20 bases. This CDR3 is CASSSIAASVGYNEQFF. The CDR3, as DNA: TGTGCCAGCAGTTCAATAGCGGCCTCGGTAGGTTACAATGAGCAGTTCTTC.

The chain recombines TRBV2 with TRBJ1-5, with D unclear. The CDR3 sequence is 14 residues long. V dropped 6 bases and J dropped 5 bases, with 14 bases sitting between them. From germline, CDR1 is SNHLY and CDR2 FYNNEI. CDR3 nucleotides: TGTGCCAGCAGCGTTACGTGGCCCCATCAGCCCCAGCATTTT. Translating it yields CASSVTWPHQPQHF.

The chain joins TRBV25-1 to TRBJ2-6; 9 bases fit TRBD2. Germline assignment: CDR1 MGHDK and CDR2 SYGVNS. This CDR3 contains 18 residues. With 0 bases clipped from V and 4 bases from J, the junction kept 7 bases outside the gene matches. The CDR3: CASSEYPSGMAGANVLTF. CDR3 sequence (DNA): TGTGCCAGCAGTGAATATCCTAGCGGGATGGCGGGGGCCAACGTCCTGACTTTC.

The CDR3 loop is CASSLEGYHSTDTQYF. The DNA of the CDR3 is TGTGCCAGCAGTTTAGAGGGCTATCATAGCACAGATACGCAGTATTTT. V and J are TRBV27 and TRBJ2-3, with a weak D call TRBD2 (5 bases). V was clipped by 2 bases and J by 0 bases, with 12 bases between them. In germline, CDR1 is MNHEY, CDR2 SMNVEV (reference sequence). The CDR3 consists of 16 residues.

This clone was seen a single time. This chain links TRBV5-1 with TRBJ2-5; 7 bases line up with TRBD1. There are 14 residues in the CDR3. From germline, CDR1 is SGHRS and CDR2 YFSETQ. With V trimmed by 8 bases and J by 5 bases, 12 bases remained unmatched. CDR3 protein: CASETGDIGETQYF. DNA of the CDR3: TGCGCCAGTGAAACAGGGGACATTGGGGAGACCCAGTACTTC. Variable domain in full (rest from reference TRBV5-1 and TRBJ2-5): KAGVTQTPRYLIKTRGQQVTLSCSPISGHRSVSWYQQTPGQGLQFLFEYFSETQRNKGNFPGRFSGRQFSNSRSEMNVSTLELGDSALYLCASETGDIGETQYFGPGTRLLVL.

This clone was detected once. The V and J genes are TRBV6-2 or TRBV6-3 and TRBJ2-7, with 8 nucleotides matching TRBD1. Germline V gene lookup returns CDR1 MNHEY and CDR2 SVGEGT. With V trimmed by 0 bases and J by 3 bases, 7 bases remained unmatched. CDR3 length: 16 amino acids. The CDR3 spells CASSYSGDRPFYEQYF. The CDR3 bases are TGTGCCAGCAGTTACTCGGGGGACAGGCCCTTCTACGAGCAGTACTTC.

The gene calls are TRBV5-4 and TRBJ1-2; 10 bases agree with TRBD1. CDR3 length: 15 amino acids. The germline V gene encodes CDR1 SGHNT and CDR2 YYREEE (reference sequence). The J segment lost 4 bases and the V segment lost 5 bases, leaving 8 bases of the junction unmatched. CDR3 in DNA: TGTGCCAGCAGTTTTGCATGGACAGGGGGCTATGGCTACACCTTC. Its protein is CASSFAWTGGYGYTF.

V usage is TRBV2 and J usage is TRBJ2-1; D is uncertain. This CDR3 is 10 amino acids long. Germline loops: CDR1 SNHLY, CDR2 FYNNEI. Between the trimmed V and J ends, which lost 6 bases and 6 bases, there was a span of 3 bases. The CDR3: CASRANEQFF. As DNA, the CDR3 is TGTGCCAGCAGGGCCAATGAGCAGTTCTTC.

This clone was picked up many times. The rearrangement uses TRBV20-1 and TRBJ2-1; D uncertain. The CDR3 extends over 11 amino acids. CDR1 DFQATT and CDR2 SNEGSKA come from the germline V gene (reference sequence). Between the trimmed V and J ends, which lost 3 bases and 9 bases, there was a span of 9 bases. CDR3 coding DNA: TGCAGTGCTAGTAAACTGTCTGAGCAGTTCTTC. Its protein is CSASKLSEQFF.

This clone is a singleton in its sample. J is TRBJ2-1 and V is TRBV30; a weak D match, TRBD2 (6 bases). This CDR3 contains 16 residues. V was cut by 2 bases and J by 0 bases, with 14 bases left in between. CDR1 GTSNPN and CDR2 SVGIG come from the germline V gene (reference sequence). CDR3 sequence (DNA): TGTGCCTGGAGTCCCCCCGGGAGCAGCTCCTACAATGAGCAGTTCTTC. This translates into CAWSPPGSSSYNEQFF.

This clone was picked up a small number of times. The chain is built from TRBV4-2 and TRBJ2-7, with 7 bases that match TRBD2. The CDR3 spans 15 residues. Germline lookup yields CDR1 LGHNA and CDR2 YNFKEQ. The V gene end was trimmed by 5 bases and the J gene end by 3 bases; junction bases not matched to a gene: 10. The CDR3 sequence: CASSLGQTSIYEQYF. In DNA form, the CDR3 reads TGTGCCAGCAGCTTGGGCCAGACTAGCATCTACGAGCAGTACTTC.

V gene TRBV27 combines with J gene TRBJ2-5, with D tentatively TRBD2 (6 bases). This CDR3 region has 22 residues. Germline V gene sequence: CDR1 MNHEY, CDR2 SMNVEV (reference sequence). V was pared by 3 bases and J by 3 bases, with 35 bases between. The CDR3 here is CASSLSPPRPLIAEEGEETQYF. The CDR3 nucleotides are TGTGCCAGCAGTTTGAGCCCTCCCCGGCCCCTTATAGCGGAAGAAGGGGAAGAGACCCAGTACTTC.

This clone appeared a few times. The rearrangement uses TRBV25-1 and TRBJ2-1; TRBD2 aligns across 9 bases. The length of the CDR3 is 15 residues. Trimming cost V 8 bases and J 5 bases; bases outside gene matches: 10. Germline CDR1 and CDR2: MGHDK and SYGVNS. The CDR3 here is CASARLAEPNNEQFF. The CDR3, as DNA: TGTGCCAGCGCAAGACTAGCGGAACCTAACAATGAGCAGTTCTTC. Complete variable domain (other parts from reference TRBV25-1 and TRBJ2-1): EADIYQTPRYLVIGTGKKITLECSQTMGHDKMYWYQQDPGMELHLIHYSYGVNSTEKGDLSSESTVSRIRTEHFPLTLESARPSHTSQYLCASARLAEPNNEQFFGPGTRLTVL.

This chain links TRBV4-3 with TRBJ2-5; possible D gene TRBD2, 6 bases. The V gene's germline CDR1 is LGHNA and CDR2 YSLEER. The CDR3 loop spans 14 amino acids. The V end was cut by 1 base, the J end by 7 bases, with 13 bases between. The CDR3: CASSQVGGEGTQYF. The CDR3 DNA reads as TGCGCCAGCAGCCAAGTGGGGGGAGAAGGGACCCAGTACTTC.

The chain carries TRBV6-1 and TRBJ2-4; 10 nucleotides line up with TRBD1. The CDR3 is 17 residues long. Trimming removed 4 bases from V and 8 bases from J; junction bases left unmatched: 14. Germline lookup yields CDR1 MNHNS and CDR2 SASEGT. The chain's CDR3 is CASSALKGTGVRDIQYF. DNA of the CDR3: TGTGCCAGCAGTGCCTTAAAGGGGACAGGGGTAAGGGACATTCAGTACTTC.

This clone was counted once. The rearrangement links TRBV27 to TRBJ1-2, with D tentatively TRBD1 (6 bases). This CDR3 has 16 amino acids. Germline values: CDR1 MNHEY, CDR2 SMNVEV (reference sequence). Trimming shortened V by 4 bases and J by 3 bases, and 18 bases separated the two germline ends. CDR3 sequence: CASSSYTGLKDYGYTF. The CDR3 DNA reads as TGTGCCAGCAGTTCTTATACAGGGTTGAAAGACTATGGCTACACCTTC.

There are a few counts of this clone. The V gene is TRBV2, the J gene TRBJ2-7, with 9 bases aligning to TRBD1. V lost 6 bases to trimming and J lost 5 bases; unmatched junction nucleotides: 2. CDR3 length: 12 residues. Germline CDR1 is SNHLY and CDR2 is FYNNEI. CDR3 DNA: TGTGCCAGCAGCCGGGACAGGGACGAGCAGTACTTC. Residues: CASSRDRDEQYF.

This clone was observed a few times. V gene TRBV2 combines with J gene TRBJ2-7, with 12 bases lining up with TRBD2. CDR3 length: 14 amino acids. Unmatched junction bases numbered 3, after V lost 6 bases and J lost 3 bases. Germline loops: CDR1 SNHLY, CDR2 FYNNEI. The CDR3 sequence: CASRRLAGVYEQYF. In DNA form, the CDR3 reads TGTGCCAGCAGACGACTAGCGGGAGTCTACGAGCAGTACTTC.

The chain links TRBV30 to TRBJ2-5; 8 bases are shared with TRBD1. The germline gives CDR1 GTSNPN, CDR2 SVGIG (reference sequence). The ends lost 1 base at V and 5 bases at J; junction bases unmatched: 6. The CDR3 runs to 14 residues. The CDR3 DNA sequence: TGTGCCTGGAGTGAGGGCAGGGGGCAGGAGACCCAGTACTTC. Its protein product is CAWSEGRGQETQYF.

The chain couples TRBV7-2 to TRBJ1-2; D gene uncertain. The CDR3 length is 17 residues. V was cut by 1 base and J by 0 bases, with 15 bases left in between. The germline V gene encodes CDR1 SGHTA and CDR2 FQGNSA. The CDR3: CASSLGAPYRTNYGYTF. The CDR3 DNA reads as TGTGCCAGCAGCTTAGGGGCCCCATACAGAACTAACTATGGCTACACCTTC. The variable domain in full, completed from reference TRBV7-2 and TRBJ1-2, reads GAGVSQSPSNKVTEKGKDVELRCDPISGHTALYWYRQSLGQGLEFLIYFQGNSAPDKSGLPSDRFSAERTGGSVSTLTIQRTQQEDSAVYLCASSLGAPYRTNYGYTFGSGTRLTVV.

This clone was detected a few times. The chain employs TRBV5-8 and TRBJ1-1; D remains ambiguous. The V and J ends lost 3 bases and 8 bases respectively, with 8 bases between them. Germline lookup yields CDR1 SGHTS and CDR2 YDEGEE. The CDR3 totals 11 residues. The CDR3 loop reads CASSWAFEAFF. For the CDR3, the DNA is TGTGCCAGCAGCTGGGCCTTCGAAGCTTTCTTT.

The V call is TRBV25-1, the J call TRBJ1-2; 7 bases agree with TRBD1. The CDR3 loop spans 16 amino acids. Trimming cost V 0 bases and J 7 bases; bases outside gene matches: 11. Looked up from germline, CDR1 is MGHDK and CDR2 is SYGVNS. CDR3 sequence (DNA): TGTGCCAGCAGTGAATATTTGGGACAGTTGGTTTCTGGCTACACCTTC. Translating it yields CASSEYLGQLVSGYTF.

This clone was seen just once. This chain connects TRBV5-1 to TRBJ1-1; TRBD1 is a possible D gene (6 bases). V was shortened by 0 bases and J by 4 bases, with 10 bases between the two germline ends. Germline CDR1 and CDR2: SGHRS and YFSETQ. The CDR3 has 14 amino acids. The CDR3 DNA sequence: TGCGCCAGCAGCTTGGACAGGGACGGCACTGAAGCTTTCTTT. Protein product: CASSLDRDGTEAFF.